This T cell receptor beta chain was recovered during a study of cytomegalovirus exposure and HLA in healthy donors. Study conclusions and caveats: The tendency of first-cohort TCR clusters to co-occur in the 120 or so validation repertoires emerged from a later analysis. Cytomegalovirus status, reportedly, was diagnosed with high specificity and sensitivity by the classifier. In vitro confirmation showed a few CMV-associated chains to be CMV antigen specific. Most TCRs appeared rarely, but some public TCRs recurred in many donors.

As to this clone: The antigen remains unidentified.

TCRdb's copy holds only in-frame clones and misses some; the assay was immunoSEQ multiplex PCR. The data show a few hundred thousand clones, with approximately 88% seen just once and 11% to 15% held by the top ten. This TCR derives from a woman aged 30 to 39 in good health and CMV-seropositive. The source material was PBMCs.

The CDR3 nucleotides are TGTGCCAGCAGCCCCACCGGGGGACAGGGATACTATGGCTACACCTTC. Translated, it gives CASSPTGGQGYYGYTF. The rearrangement links TRBV25-1 to TRBJ1-2; TRBD1 aligns across 9 bases. The CDR3 has 16 amino acids. V lost 6 bases and J lost 3; bases outside the gene matches: 11. The germline CDR1 and CDR2 sequences are MGHDK and SYGVNS.